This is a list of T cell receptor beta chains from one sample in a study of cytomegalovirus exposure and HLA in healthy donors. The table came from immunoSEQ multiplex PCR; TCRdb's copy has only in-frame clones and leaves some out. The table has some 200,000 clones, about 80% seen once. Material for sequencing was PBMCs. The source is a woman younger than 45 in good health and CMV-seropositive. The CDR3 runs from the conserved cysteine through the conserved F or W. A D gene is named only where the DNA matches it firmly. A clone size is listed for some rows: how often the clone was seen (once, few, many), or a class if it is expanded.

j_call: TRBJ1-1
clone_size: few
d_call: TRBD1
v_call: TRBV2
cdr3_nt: TGTGCCAGCACCGAACAGGGGGACGCGGTCACTGAAGCTTTCTTT
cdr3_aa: CASTEQGDAVTEAFF

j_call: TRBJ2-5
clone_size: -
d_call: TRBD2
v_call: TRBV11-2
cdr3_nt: TGTGCCAGCAGCTTAGCCCCCGTGAATAGCGGGGGGTACCAAGAGACCCAGTACTTC
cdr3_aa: CASSLAPVNSGGYQETQYF

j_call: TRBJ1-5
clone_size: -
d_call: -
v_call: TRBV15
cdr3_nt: TGTGCCACCAGCAGAGATATAGTACAGCCCCAGCATTTT
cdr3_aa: CATSRDIVQPQHF

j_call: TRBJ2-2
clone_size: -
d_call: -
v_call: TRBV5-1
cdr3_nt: TGCGCCAGCAGCCTTGGACAGGGAGGGACCGGGGAGCTGTTTTTT
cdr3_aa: CASSLGQGGTGELFF

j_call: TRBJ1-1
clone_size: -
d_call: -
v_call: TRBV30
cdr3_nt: TGTGCCTGGATTGGTGGCAGTTTTATGAACACTGAAGCTTTCTTT
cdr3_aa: CAWIGGSFMNTEAFF

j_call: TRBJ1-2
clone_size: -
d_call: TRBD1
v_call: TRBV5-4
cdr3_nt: TGTGCCAGCAGCGTGGACAGGGGAACCTATGGCTACACCTTC
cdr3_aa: CASSVDRGTYGYTF

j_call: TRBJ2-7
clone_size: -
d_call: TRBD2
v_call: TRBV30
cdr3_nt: TGTGCCTGGAGTGTAAGGGCGGGAGTTACCTCCTACGAGCAGTACTTC
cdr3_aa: CAWSVRAGVTSYEQYF

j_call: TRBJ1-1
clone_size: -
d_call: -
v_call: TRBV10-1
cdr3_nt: TGCGCCAGCAGAGCGAGTGCGGACACTGAAGCTTTCTTT
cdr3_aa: CASRASADTEAFF

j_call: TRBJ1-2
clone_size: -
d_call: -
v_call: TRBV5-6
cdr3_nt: TGTGCCAGCAGCCCGACAGGTCGAGAACTCCATGGCTACACCTTC
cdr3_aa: CASSPTGRELHGYTF

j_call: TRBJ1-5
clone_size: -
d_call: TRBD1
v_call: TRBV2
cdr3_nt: TGTGCCAGCAGCCGCGACAGGGGATATCAGCCCCAGCATTTT
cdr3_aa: CASSRDRGYQPQHF

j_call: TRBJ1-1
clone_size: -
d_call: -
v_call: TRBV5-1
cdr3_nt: TGCGCCAGCAGCTTGGAAGCCCACAGGGTCACTGAAGCTTTCTTT
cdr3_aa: CASSLEAHRVTEAFF